The clone carrying this T cell receptor beta chain was observed many times. MiXCR, applied by TCRdb to the PCR reads, yields one record per CDR3 protein. Of about 20,000 distinct CDR3 sequences in the sample, about 45% were seen once. The sample comes from a study of tumor-infiltrating lymphocytes in oesophageal squamous cell carcinoma. The germline V and J ends were trimmed by 5 bases and 0 bases, with 13 bases remaining between them. Germline V lookup: CDR1 MNHEY, CDR2 SMNVEV (reference sequence). CDR3 length: 15 amino acids. The sample was esophageal tumor tissue. This TCR derives from a male donor with esophageal squamous cell carcinoma. The V call is TRBV27, the J call TRBJ1-1; D perhaps matches TRBD1 (6 bases). The DNA of the CDR3 is TGTGCCAGCAGTCCCCGGACAGAGATGAACACTGAAGCTTTCTTT. It translates to CASSPRTEMNTEAFF.